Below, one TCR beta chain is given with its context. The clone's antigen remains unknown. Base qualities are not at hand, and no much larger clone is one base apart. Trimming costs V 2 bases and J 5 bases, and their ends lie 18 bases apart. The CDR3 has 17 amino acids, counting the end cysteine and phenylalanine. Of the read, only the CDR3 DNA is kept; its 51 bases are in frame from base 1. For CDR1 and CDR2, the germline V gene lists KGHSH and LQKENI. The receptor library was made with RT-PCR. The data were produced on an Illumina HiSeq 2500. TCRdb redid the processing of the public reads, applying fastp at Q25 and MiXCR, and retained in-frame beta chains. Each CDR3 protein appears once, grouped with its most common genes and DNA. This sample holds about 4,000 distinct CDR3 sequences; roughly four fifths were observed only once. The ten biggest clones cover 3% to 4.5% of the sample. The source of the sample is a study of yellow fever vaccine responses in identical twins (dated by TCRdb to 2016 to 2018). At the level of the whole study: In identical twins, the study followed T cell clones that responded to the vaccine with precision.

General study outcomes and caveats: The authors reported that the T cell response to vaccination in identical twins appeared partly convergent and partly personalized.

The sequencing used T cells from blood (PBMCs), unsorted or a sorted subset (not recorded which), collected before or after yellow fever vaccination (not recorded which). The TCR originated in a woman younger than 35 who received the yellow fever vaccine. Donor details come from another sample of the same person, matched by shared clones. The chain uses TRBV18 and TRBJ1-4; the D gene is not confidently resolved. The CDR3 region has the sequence CASSPGRLGSGNEKLFF. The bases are TGTGCCAGCTCACCAGGGCGTTTGGGCAGCGGAAATGAAAAACTGTTTTTT.